A selection of T cell receptor beta chains follows, all from one sample in a study of T cells in Graves' hyperthyroidism and ophthalmopathy. TCRdb re-analysed the multiplex PCR reads in MiXCR, keeping a single row per CDR3 protein. Of roughly 500,000 distinct CDR3 sequences in the sample, about 46% were seen once. Input material: peripheral blood or thyroid tissue (not recorded which). The receptor source for this set is an adult woman with Graves' disease, either hyperthyroidism or ophthalmopathy (not recorded which). The CDR3 runs from the conserved cysteine through the conserved F or W. A D gene is named only where the DNA matches it firmly. For some rows the clone size is stated as once, few or many, or as a class when expanded; others skip it.

CDR3 protein: CASSFSQVLNTEAFF; CDR3 DNA: TGCGCCAGCAGCTTTAGTCAGGTTTTGAACACTGAAGCTTTCTTT; clone size: many; CDR3 length: 15; V gene: TRBV5-1; J gene: TRBJ1-1; D gene: -
CDR3 protein: CASNRGTSYEQYF; CDR3 DNA: TGTGCCTCCAATAGGGGCACCTCCTACGAGCAGTACTTC; clone size: -; CDR3 length: 13; V gene: TRBV6-1; J gene: TRBJ2-7; D gene: -
CDR3 protein: CASSSAANYGYTF; CDR3 DNA: TGTGCCAGCAGCTCCGCCGCAAACTATGGCTACACCTTC; clone size: -; CDR3 length: 13; V gene: TRBV9; J gene: TRBJ1-2; D gene: -
CDR3 protein: CASSKQVGELFF; CDR3 DNA: TGTGCCAGCAGCAAACAGGTCGGGGAGCTGTTTTTT; clone size: -; CDR3 length: 12; V gene: TRBV7-9; J gene: TRBJ2-2; D gene: -
CDR3 protein: CSAELAENGELFF; CDR3 DNA: TGCAGTGCTGAACTAGCGGAAAACGGGGAGCTGTTTTTT; clone size: few; CDR3 length: 13; V gene: TRBV20-1; J gene: TRBJ2-2; D gene: TRBD2
CDR3 protein: CASRGGGDMNTEAFF; CDR3 DNA: TGCGCCAGCAGGGGAGGGGGTGACATGAACACTGAAGCTTTCTTT; clone size: many; CDR3 length: 15; V gene: TRBV5-1; J gene: TRBJ1-1; D gene: -
CDR3 protein: CASSRDRVNTEAFF; CDR3 DNA: TGTGCCAGCAGTCGGGACAGGGTGAACACTGAAGCTTTCTTT; clone size: many; CDR3 length: 14; V gene: TRBV11-2; J gene: TRBJ1-1; D gene: TRBD1
CDR3 protein: CASSLRGVSGNTIYF; CDR3 DNA: TGTGCCAGCAGCTTAAGGGGGGTCTCTGGAAACACCATATATTTC; clone size: many; CDR3 length: 15; V gene: TRBV11-2; J gene: TRBJ1-3; D gene: -
CDR3 protein: CASSSTRADTQYF; CDR3 DNA: TGTGCCAGCAGCTCGACAAGGGCAGATACGCAGTATTTT; clone size: -; CDR3 length: 13; V gene: TRBV7-3; J gene: TRBJ2-3; D gene: -
CDR3 protein: CASSIDSRYGYTF; CDR3 DNA: TGTGCCAGCAGTATTGACAGCCGCTATGGCTACACCTTC; clone size: -; CDR3 length: 13; V gene: TRBV12-3/TRBV12-4; J gene: TRBJ1-2; D gene: -
CDR3 protein: CASSQEGPYRQPQHF; CDR3 DNA: TGCGCCAGCAGCCAAGAAGGGCCTTACCGGCAGCCCCAGCATTTT; clone size: many; CDR3 length: 15; V gene: TRBV4-1; J gene: TRBJ1-5; D gene: -
CDR3 protein: CATSIGQRQFQPQHF; CDR3 DNA: TGTGCCACCAGTATCGGACAGAGACAGTTCCAGCCCCAGCATTTT; clone size: -; CDR3 length: 15; V gene: TRBV24-1; J gene: TRBJ1-5; D gene: -
CDR3 protein: CSAEHRDTSGDDGYTF; CDR3 DNA: TGCAGTGCGGAACACCGGGACACTTCCGGGGACGATGGCTACACCTTC; clone size: -; CDR3 length: 16; V gene: TRBV20-1; J gene: TRBJ1-2; D gene: -
CDR3 protein: CASSLALGANVLTF; CDR3 DNA: TGTGCCAGCAGCTTAGCGCTCGGGGCCAACGTCCTGACTTTC; clone size: -; CDR3 length: 14; V gene: TRBV7-9; J gene: TRBJ2-6; D gene: -
CDR3 protein: CASSLGFRSNQPQHF; CDR3 DNA: TGTGCCAGCAGCTTAGGGTTCCGTAGCAATCAGCCCCAGCATTTT; clone size: few; CDR3 length: 15; V gene: TRBV7-2; J gene: TRBJ1-5; D gene: -
CDR3 protein: CASSYSPGAADTQYF; CDR3 DNA: TGTGCCAGCAGTTACTCCCCGGGGGCGGCAGATACGCAGTATTTT; clone size: -; CDR3 length: 15; V gene: TRBV6-5; J gene: TRBJ2-3; D gene: -
CDR3 protein: CAISEDRANYGYTF; CDR3 DNA: TGTGCCATCAGTGAGGACAGGGCAAACTATGGCTACACCTTC; clone size: -; CDR3 length: 14; V gene: TRBV10-3; J gene: TRBJ1-2; D gene: TRBD1